These 31 T cell receptor beta chains originate from one sample sequenced in a study of blood T cell repertoires in COVID-19. Assay: immunoSEQ multiplex PCR; the TCRdb copy retains only in-frame clones and omits some. The table lists 260,000 or so clones, approximately 87% of them singletons. The sequencing sample was made of peripheral blood. These receptors all come from a human donor in a cohort sampled during active COVID-19.

This chain links TRBV25-1 with TRBJ2-4; 7 bases are shared with TRBD1. Germline V gives CDR1 MGHDK, CDR2 SYGVNS. The CDR3 runs to 15 residues. V dropped 5 bases and J dropped 0; count of bases not matched to a gene: 4. CDR3 bases: TGTGCCAGCAGTAAGACAGGGATAGCCAAAAACATTCAGTACTTC. Its protein product is CASSKTGIAKNIQYF.

The gene calls are TRBV7-8 and TRBJ1-1; D gene unclear. Germline-derived CDR1 and CDR2 are SGHVS and FQNEAQ. The V end was cut by 4 bases, the J end by 0 bases, with 6 bases between. The CDR3 has 13 residues. The CDR3 DNA reads TGTGCCAGCAGCTCACGGTTGAACACTGAAGCTTTCTTT. This codes for CASSSRLNTEAFF.

This chain joins TRBV10-1 and TRBJ1-6; D is unresolved. Germline values: CDR1 WNHNN, CDR2 SYGVQD (reference sequence). V was clipped by 2 bases and J by 11 bases, with 10 bases between them. CDR3 length: 13 residues. The CDR3 spells CASSEAHGTPLHF. The CDR3, as DNA: TGCGCCAGCAGTGAGGCCCACGGGACACCCCTCCACTTT.

The chain combines TRBV29-1 with TRBJ2-7; unclear D gene. In germline, CDR1 is SQVTM, CDR2 ANQGSEA. The CDR3 spans 12 residues. V was trimmed by 4 bases and J by 1 base, leaving 8 bases between them. CDR3 sequence (DNA): TGCAGCGTTGTGGGCGCATCCTACGAGCAGTACTTC. Amino acid sequence: CSVVGASYEQYF.

This clone was observed a handful of times. CDR3 residues: CASSIGSGSPQETQYF. In nucleotides, the CDR3 is TGTGCCAGTAGTATTGGAAGCGGTAGCCCTCAAGAGACCCAGTACTTC. The V gene is TRBV19, the J gene TRBJ2-5; D possibly corresponds to TRBD2 (5 bases). CDR1 and CDR2 from the germline V gene are LNHDA and SQIVND (reference sequence). V was shortened by 3 bases and J by 2 bases, with 16 bases between the two germline ends. This CDR3 spans 16 amino acids.

The sample holds one count of this clone. The rearrangement links TRBV5-4 to TRBJ2-1, with 10 bases that match TRBD2. V was clipped by 4 bases and J by 8 bases; unmatched bases: 9. Germline lookup yields CDR1 SGHNT and CDR2 YYREEE (reference sequence). This CDR3 contains 15 residues. CDR3 bases: TGTGCCAGCAGCGGACGGGGGACTAGCGACTATGAGCAGTTCTTC. Protein sequence: CASSGRGTSDYEQFF.

The chain uses TRBV5-1 and TRBJ2-1; tentative D call: TRBD1 (6 bases). The germline V gene encodes CDR1 SGHRS and CDR2 YFSETQ. The V end lost 4 bases, the J end lost 4 bases, and 9 bases lay between the germline ends. This CDR3 spans 13 amino acids. As DNA, the CDR3 is TGCGCCAGCAGCGGTACAGGGTACAATGAGCAGTTCTTC. This codes for CASSGTGYNEQFF.

The CDR3: CASLGQPYNEQFF. CDR3 bases: TGTGCCAGCTTGGGACAGCCCTACAATGAGCAGTTCTTC. The rearrangement joins TRBV11-2 to TRBJ2-1; 7 nucleotides agree with TRBD1. This CDR3 is built from 13 residues. Germline V gene lookup returns CDR1 SGHAT and CDR2 FQNNGV. The V gene end was trimmed by 8 bases and the J gene end by 2 bases; junction bases not matched to a gene: 3.

The CDR3 DNA sequence: TGTGCCAGCAGCACGCGAGATAGCAATCAGCCCCAGCATTTT. Translation gives CASSTRDSNQPQHF. The V and J genes are TRBV5-5 and TRBJ1-5; D is uncertain. Germline V lookup: CDR1 SGHKS, CDR2 YYEKEE (reference sequence). Trimming pared 4 bases from V and 0 bases from J, leaving 8 bases between. CDR3 length: 14 residues. Using reference TRBV5-5 and TRBJ1-5 for the parts outside the CDR3, the full variable domain is DAGVTQSPTHLIKTRGQQVTLRCSPISGHKSVSWYQQVLGQGPQFIFQYYEKEERGRGNFPDRFSARQFPNYSSELNVNALLLGDSALYLCASSTRDSNQPQHFGDGTRLSIL.

The chain combines TRBV6-5 with TRBJ2-3, with TRBD2 as a possible D gene (5 bases). There are 13 residues in the CDR3. Looked up from germline, CDR1 is MNHEY and CDR2 is SVGAGI. V was clipped by 6 bases and J by 3 bases, with 10 bases between them. DNA for the CDR3: TGTGCCAGCAGCGAGAGGGTAACAGATACGCAGTATTTT. This translates into CASSERVTDTQYF.

The chain has TRBV6-6 and TRBJ1-5, with 8 bases matching TRBD1. Germline V CDR1 and CDR2: MNHNY, SVGAGI (reference sequence). The CDR3 contains 14 residues. With 4 bases clipped from V and 7 bases from J, the junction kept 6 bases outside the gene matches. The CDR3 coding sequence is TGTGCCAGCAGTTTAGGACAGGGCTTCCAGCCCCAGCATTTT. Amino acids: CASSLGQGFQPQHF.

The chain carries TRBV19 and TRBJ2-2; TRBD2 aligns across 10 bases. The J segment lost 4 bases and the V segment lost 5 bases, leaving 7 bases of the junction unmatched. CDR3 length: 16 amino acids. Germline V CDR1 and CDR2: LNHDA, SQIVND (reference sequence). CDR3 region: CASSSRTSGPTGELFF. In DNA, the CDR3 is TGTGCCAGTAGTTCGAGGACTAGCGGTCCCACCGGGGAGCTGTTTTTT.

The chain carries TRBV6-6 and TRBJ2-2; D call uncertain. Germline V gene sequence: CDR1 MNHNY, CDR2 SVGAGI (reference sequence). The CDR3 has 14 residues. Trimming cost V 7 bases and J 0 bases, with 9 bases left between them. DNA for the CDR3: TGTGCCAGCACGACAAATGCGAACACCGGGGAGCTGTTTTTT. The encoded protein is CASTTNANTGELFF.

This clone was recorded once. J is TRBJ2-5 and V is TRBV7-9; 13 bases match TRBD2. Germline CDR1 SEHNR, CDR2 FQNEAQ (reference sequence). V lost 5 bases, J lost 5 bases, and 5 bases stayed unmatched. There are 15 residues in the CDR3. The CDR3 reads CASSRTSGGGETQYF. Written as DNA, the CDR3 is TGTGCCAGCAGCCGGACTAGCGGGGGTGGTGAGACCCAGTACTTC.

In DNA, the CDR3 is TGTGCCAGCAGCTTAGCATCCGGGGGCACTGAAGCTTTCTTT. As protein: CASSLASGGTEAFF. The chain employs TRBV7-9 and TRBJ1-1, with D maybe TRBD1 (5 bases). The CDR3 has 14 amino acids. V was shortened by 0 bases and J by 4 bases, with 9 bases between the two germline ends. Germline values: CDR1 SEHNR, CDR2 FQNEAQ (reference sequence).

The V and J genes are TRBV2 and TRBJ2-5; D gene unclear. Germline V gives CDR1 SNHLY, CDR2 FYNNEI. Deletions cut 6 bases from V and 6 bases from J, with 11 bases between. This CDR3 has 12 residues. The CDR3 DNA reads TGTGCCAGCAGGCTATTGACTCAGACCCAGTACTTC. It is translated as CASRLLTQTQYF.

V and J are TRBV9 and TRBJ2-7; D may be TRBD1 (6 bases). V was pared by 3 bases and J by 0 bases, with 22 bases between. The CDR3 covers 18 residues. The germline gives CDR1 SGDLS, CDR2 YYNGEE. In DNA form, the CDR3 reads TGTGCCAGCAGCGCCGCCGGGACACCGAACGAGAGCTCCTACGAGCAGTACTTC. It yields the protein CASSAAGTPNESSYEQYF.

The CDR3 protein is CASSLESSEQFF. The CDR3 nucleotides read TGTGCCAGCAGCTTGGAAAGTAGTGAGCAGTTCTTC. The rearrangement uses TRBV5-4 and TRBJ2-1; D remains unclear. Trimming cost V 0 bases and J 9 bases, with 7 bases left between them. This CDR3 is 12 amino acids long. Looked up from germline, CDR1 is SGHNT and CDR2 is YYREEE (reference sequence).

CDR3 nucleotide sequence: TGTGCCAGCAGCCAAGTGGGCCGGTCCGGGAACGGCTACACCTTC. Translation gives CASSQVGRSGNGYTF. J is TRBJ1-2 and V is TRBV3-1 (or the pseudogene TRBV3-2); D ambiguous. Germline V gene data show CDR1 as LGHDT and CDR2 as YNNKEL (reference sequence). This CDR3 spans 15 amino acids. The ends were cut back, 1 base at V and 8 bases at J, with 17 bases in the middle.

CDR3: CASSYGEETGISGANVLTF. CDR3 sequence (DNA): TGTGCCAGCAGTTACGGTGAAGAGACAGGGATCTCTGGGGCCAACGTCCTGACTTTC. The gene calls are TRBV6-2 or TRBV6-3 and TRBJ2-6, with 7 positions matching TRBD1. Germline V CDR1 and CDR2: MNHEY, SVGEGT. The junction had 10 bases not matched to a gene; V was cut back by 2 bases and J by 0 bases. The length of the CDR3 is 19 residues.

In this sample, this clone turned up a few times. The chain uses TRBV7-2 and TRBJ2-7; D is ambiguous. Trimming took off 5 bases at V and 0 bases at J, with 11 bases between the two ends. The length of the CDR3 is 14 residues. Germline V gene lookup returns CDR1 SGHTA and CDR2 FQGNSA. This CDR3 is CASSPAGSSYEQYF. The DNA of the CDR3 is TGTGCCAGCAGCCCAGCAGGCAGCTCCTACGAGCAGTACTTC.

V usage is TRBV7-8 and J usage is TRBJ2-2; no firm D call. The germline V gene has CDR1 SGHVS and CDR2 FQNEAQ. This CDR3 has 14 residues. V was shortened by 1 base and J by 3 bases, with 6 bases between the two germline ends. CDR3 region: CASSLDSYTGELFF. In nucleotides, the CDR3 is TGTGCCAGCAGCTTAGACAGCTACACCGGGGAGCTGTTTTTT.

This clone has at least ten counts. The V gene is TRBV12-5, the J gene TRBJ2-2; a weak D match, TRBD1 (6 bases). The V gene lost 6 bases and the J gene lost 1 base, with 12 bases spanning the gap. Germline lookup yields CDR1 LGHNT and CDR2 FRNRAP. This CDR3 has 15 residues. The CDR3 sequence: CASGGAMLNTGELFF. DNA of the CDR3: TGTGCTAGTGGGGGGGCGATGCTGAACACCGGGGAGCTGTTTTTT. Based on the CDR3 plus reference TRBV12-5 and TRBJ2-2, the full variable domain is DARVTQTPRHKVTEMGQEVTMRCQPILGHNTVFWYRQTMMQGLELLAYFRNRAPLDDSGMPKDRFSAEMPDATLATLKIQPSEPRDSAVYFCASGGAMLNTGELFFGEGSRLTVL.

J is TRBJ1-1 and V is TRBV5-1, with TRBD1 as a possible D gene (5 bases). V lost 3 bases to trimming and J lost 3 bases, with 9 bases between them. The CDR3 has 13 residues. Germline loops: CDR1 SGHRS, CDR2 YFSETQ. The CDR3 DNA reads as TGCGCCAGCAGCTCGATGACAGACACTGAAGCTTTCTTT. It codes for CASSSMTDTEAFF.

The chain carries TRBV27 and TRBJ1-1; maybe TRBD1 (5 bases). Trimming cost V 1 base and J 1 base, with 10 bases left between them. The germline V gene has CDR1 MNHEY and CDR2 SMNVEV (reference sequence). This CDR3 comprises 15 residues. The CDR3 DNA reads as TGTGCCAGCAGTTTATACATCACAGGGAACACTGAAGCTTTCTTT. Protein: CASSLYITGNTEAFF.

The V call is TRBV6-5, the J call TRBJ2-1; TRBD2 aligns across 15 bases. The J segment lost 8 bases and the V segment lost 8 bases, leaving 4 bases of the junction unmatched. Germline lookup yields CDR1 MNHEY and CDR2 SVGAGI. This CDR3 has 14 residues. CDR3 protein: CASGLAGGIDEQFF. Here the CDR3 DNA reads TGTGCCAGCGGACTAGCGGGAGGGATCGATGAGCAGTTCTTC.

The gene calls are TRBV7-2 and TRBJ2-7; 8 nucleotides agree with TRBD1. The junction had 8 bases not matched to a gene; V was cut back by 4 bases and J by 3 bases. The CDR3 has 15 residues. Germline CDR1 and CDR2: SGHTA and FQGNSA. In nucleotides, the CDR3 is TGTGCCAGCAGCTCCCAGGGGGCGCGGGTCTACGAGCAGTACTTC. Amino acids: CASSSQGARVYEQYF.

The chain is built from TRBV18 and TRBJ1-6; D gene uncertain. Germline loops: CDR1 KGHSH, CDR2 LQKENI. The CDR3 is made up of 14 amino acids. Trimming took off 3 bases at V and 5 bases at J, with 8 bases between the two ends. CDR3 DNA: TGTGCCAGCTCACCGGGGAGAAATAATTCACCCCTCCACTTT. Translated, it gives CASSPGRNNSPLHF.

The J gene is TRBJ2-3, the V gene TRBV28; D unclear. Germline CDR1 MDHEN, CDR2 SYDVKM. This CDR3 has 11 residues. Trimming left V 5 bases short and J 2 bases short, with 2 bases between. The CDR3 protein is CASSHTDTQYF. CDR3 sequence (DNA): TGTGCCAGCAGTCACACAGATACGCAGTATTTT. Supplemented by reference TRBV28 and TRBJ2-3, the full variable domain reads DVKVTQSSRYLVKRTGEKVFLECVQDMDHENMFWYRQDPGLGLRLIYFSYDVKMKEKGDIPEGYSVSREKKERFSLILESASTNQTSMYLCASSHTDTQYFGPGTRLTVL.

The sample holds one count of this clone. Other nucleotide sequences from this sample produce the same CDR3. The V and J genes are TRBV19 and TRBJ1-2; 10 positions agree with TRBD1. The CDR3 is 13 amino acids. Unmatched junction bases numbered 5, after V lost 5 bases and J lost 8 bases. The V gene's germline CDR1 is LNHDA and CDR2 SQIVND (reference sequence). The CDR3 DNA sequence: TGTGCCAGTAGTCCCCGGGACAGGGGCGGCTACACCTTC. Translated: CASSPRDRGGYTF. Drawing the rest from reference TRBV19 and TRBJ1-2, the complete variable domain is DGGITQSPKYLFRKEGQNVTLSCEQNLNHDAMYWYRQDPGQGLRLIYYSQIVNDFQKGDIAEGYSVSREKKESFPLTVTSAQKNPTAFYLCASSPRDRGGYTFGSGTRLTVV.

This chain joins TRBV5-1 and TRBJ2-7; D perhaps matches TRBD2 (5 bases). Looked up from germline, CDR1 is SGHRS and CDR2 is YFSETQ. The V gene lost 0 bases and the J gene lost 2 bases, with 9 bases spanning the gap. The CDR3 is made up of 14 amino acids. The CDR3 coding sequence is TGCGCCAGCAGCTTGGCCGGGGTACCCTACGAGCAGTACTTC. Protein: CASSLAGVPYEQYF.